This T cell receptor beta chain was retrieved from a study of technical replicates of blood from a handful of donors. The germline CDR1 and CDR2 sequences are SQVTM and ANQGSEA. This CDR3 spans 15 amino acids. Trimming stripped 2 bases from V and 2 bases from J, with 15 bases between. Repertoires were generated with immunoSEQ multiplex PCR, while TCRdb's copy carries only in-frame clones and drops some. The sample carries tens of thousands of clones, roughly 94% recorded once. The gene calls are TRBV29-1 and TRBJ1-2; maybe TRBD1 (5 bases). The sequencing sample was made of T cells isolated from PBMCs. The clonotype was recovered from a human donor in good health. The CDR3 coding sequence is TGCAGCGTTGAACCGACAGCTTCTGGGAACTATGGCTACACCTTC. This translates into CSVEPTASGNYGYTF.